This T cell receptor (beta chain) appears in the sequencing data of a study of T cell clones after liver transplantation. This CDR3 spans 15 amino acids. Germline V gene lookup returns CDR1 MNHEY and CDR2 SMNVEV (reference sequence). J was trimmed by 6 bases and V by 2 bases; bases with no gene match: 9. The data were produced by immunoSEQ multiplex PCR, yet TCRdb's version contains in-frame clones alone and is incomplete. Among around 20,000 clones, 80% to 90% were seen once, and the ten largest hold roughly 13%. The starting material was CD8+ T cells from blood, obtained before liver transplant. The chain joins TRBV27 to TRBJ1-2; 7 nucleotides match TRBD1. The sequence was obtained from a human donor who received a liver transplant. The CDR3 protein is CASSLHGGGGNGYTF. The CDR3 nucleotides read TGTGCCAGCAGTTTACATGGGGGAGGGGGCAATGGCTACACCTTC.